The rows below give T cell receptor beta chains drawn from one sample of a study of T cells in Graves' hyperthyroidism and ophthalmopathy. TCRdb called the multiplex PCR reads again in MiXCR, with one record for every CDR3 protein. In the table there are about 400,000 distinct CDR3 sequences, 15% of which are singletons. The specimen sequenced was blood. The receptor set was obtained from a woman aged 25 to 39 with Graves' hyperthyroidism. The CDR3 runs from the conserved cysteine through the conserved F or W. The D gene is left open where the match is weak. Size tells how often a clone was seen (once, few, many) or the class of an expanded clone, and some rows leave it out.

j_call clone_size v_call d_call cdr3_aa cdr3_nt
TRBJ1-1 few TRBV2 - CASSAQMVIPEAFF TGTGCCAGCAGTGCACAGATGGTAATCCCTGAAGCTTTCTTT
TRBJ1-4 few TRBV7-9 - CASSLDGYSGNEKLFF TGTGCCAGCAGCTTAGACGGGTACTCGGGTAATGAAAAACTGTTTTTT
TRBJ2-7 many TRBV2 TRBD2 CASRLASYEQYF TGTGCCAGCAGACTAGCGTCCTACGAGCAGTACTTC
TRBJ2-1 - TRBV19 TRBD2 CASSIATFGTRYYDEQFF TGTGCCAGTAGTATTGCAACCTTCGGGACTAGGTACTATGATGAGCAGTTCTTC
TRBJ1-1 few TRBV11-3 - CASSSGGGTNTEAFF TGTGCCAGCAGCTCGGGGGGGGGGACCAACACTGAAGCTTTCTTT
TRBJ1-5 many TRBV2 TRBD1 CASRDRVAWQPQHF TGTGCCAGCCGGGACAGGGTAGCGTGGCAGCCCCAGCATTTT
TRBJ2-5 - TRBV18 TRBD1 CASSPGQGAGSGNQETQYF TGTGCCAGCTCACCGGGACAGGGGGCTGGTAGCGGGAACCAAGAGACCCAGTACTTC
TRBJ2-6 few TRBV20-1 TRBD1 CSASYPTGVAGANVLTF TGCAGTGCTAGTTATCCCACAGGGGTAGCTGGGGCCAACGTCCTGACTTTC
TRBJ2-7 many TRBV24-1 TRBD2 CATSDFYGLAGAYEQYF TGTGCCACCAGTGATTTTTATGGGCTAGCGGGAGCCTACGAGCAGTACTTC
TRBJ2-7 few TRBV3-1 - CASSQVNWYSGEQYF TGTGCCAGCAGCCAGGTCAACTGGTACTCTGGCGAGCAGTACTTC
TRBJ2-7 many TRBV28 - CASSPPGDEQYF TGTGCCAGCAGTCCCCCGGGAGACGAGCAGTACTTC
TRBJ2-2 few TRBV12-3/TRBV12-4 TRBD2 CASSLGTRRENTGELFF TGTGCCAGCAGTTTGGGGACTAGGCGGGAGAACACCGGGGAGCTGTTTTTT
TRBJ2-1 many TRBV5-1 - CASSLGRKDNEQFF TGCGCCAGCAGCTTGGGACGGAAGGACAATGAGCAGTTCTTC
TRBJ1-4 many TRBV5-1 - CASSLEAPGTTNEKLFF TGCGCCAGCAGCTTGGAGGCTCCGGGGACAACTAATGAAAAACTGTTTTTT
TRBJ1-2 - TRBV5-5 - CASSLVGGDYGYTF TGTGCCAGCAGCTTGGTCGGGGGCGACTATGGCTACACCTTC
TRBJ2-1 - TRBV29-1 TRBD2 CSAGLVAEQFF TGCAGCGCGGGACTAGTGGCTGAGCAGTTCTTC
TRBJ1-5 few TRBV24-1 - CAAGSELSNQPQHF TGTGCCGCAGGAAGTGAGCTTAGCAATCAGCCCCAGCATTTT
TRBJ1-6 - TRBV19 - CASSKDGDGAYNSPLHF TGTGCCAGTAGTAAGGACGGAGACGGAGCCTATAATTCACCCCTCCACTTT
TRBJ2-7 many TRBV20-1 - CSASRWDLPAEQYF TGCAGTGCTAGTCGATGGGATCTCCCGGCCGAGCAGTACTTC
TRBJ2-1 few TRBV7-9 TRBD1 CASSFWTGQGSEQFF TGTGCCAGCAGCTTCTGGACAGGGCAGGGCAGTGAGCAGTTCTTC
TRBJ2-7 - TRBV28 - CASSRLLDGDHEQYF TGTGCCAGCAGCCGCCTCTTAGACGGCGACCACGAGCAGTACTTC
TRBJ2-3 - TRBV12-3/TRBV12-4 - CASSLWTFTDTQYF TGTGCCAGCAGTCTATGGACTTTCACAGATACGCAGTATTTT
TRBJ1-5 many TRBV30 - CAWSDSANQPQHF TGTGCCTGGAGTGATTCTGCCAATCAGCCCCAGCATTTT
TRBJ1-4 many TRBV20-1 - CSAIVGPTSEKLFF TGCAGTGCTATAGTGGGGCCCACCAGCGAAAAACTGTTTTTT
TRBJ2-1 few TRBV9 - CASSVVPGEQFF TGTGCCAGCAGCGTTGTGCCTGGGGAGCAGTTCTTC
TRBJ2-6 many TRBV28 - CASSLAASGANVLTF TGTGCCAGCAGTTTGGCGGCCTCTGGGGCCAACGTCCTGACTTTC
TRBJ1-1 many TRBV28 TRBD1 CASSVPGQGPTEAFF TGTGCCAGCAGTGTTCCGGGACAGGGTCCCACTGAAGCTTTCTTT
TRBJ2-7 few TRBV20-1 - CSASNIGGTYEQYF TGCAGTGCTAGTAATATTGGGGGGACCTACGAGCAGTACTTC
TRBJ1-5 - TRBV30 - CAWTLGHQPQHF TGTGCCTGGACCCTGGGGCATCAGCCCCAGCATTTT
TRBJ2-3 many TRBV6-5 TRBD2 CASSYDGTSGPTQYF TGTGCCAGCAGTTACGACGGGACTAGCGGTCCTACGCAGTATTTT
TRBJ2-3 - TRBV15 - CATSRDRQQGLRDTQYF TGTGCCACCAGCAGAGATCGTCAACAGGGCCTTAGAGATACGCAGTATTTT
TRBJ2-7 many TRBV10-3 - CARAPSQGGEQYF TGTGCCAGGGCTCCTTCTCAGGGGGGCGAGCAGTACTTC
TRBJ2-6 - TRBV12-3/TRBV12-4 - CASSWSSGANVLTF TGTGCCAGCAGTTGGAGCTCTGGGGCCAACGTCCTGACTTTC
TRBJ2-7 many TRBV11-2 - CASSLPLPRMSSYEQYF TGTGCCAGCAGCTTACCCCTGCCGAGGATGAGCTCCTACGAGCAGTACTTC
TRBJ2-4 - TRBV6-4 TRBD2 CASSDGCGRAKNIQYF TGTGCCAGCAGTGACGGTTGCGGGAGGGCCAAAAACATTCAGTACTTC
TRBJ1-1 many TRBV6-1 - CASSEHGNTEAFF TGTGCCAGCAGTGAACATGGGAACACTGAAGCTTTCTTT
TRBJ2-3 many TRBV30 - CAWSVTSRGNTQYF TGTGCCTGGAGTGTTACTTCTCGGGGTAATACGCAGTATTTT
TRBJ2-1 many TRBV11-3 - CASSLGMDSLPYNEQFF TGTGCCAGCAGCTTAGGTATGGACTCGCTCCCCTACAATGAGCAGTTCTTC
TRBJ2-5 - TRBV4-1 - CASSQNVDGASETQYF TGCGCCAGCAGCCAAAACGTGGACGGCGCTTCGGAGACCCAGTACTTC
TRBJ2-3 - TRBV9 TRBD2 CASSVGAGGPEDTQYF TGTGCCAGCAGCGTAGGGGCGGGAGGGCCTGAAGATACGCAGTATTTT
TRBJ1-1 many TRBV18 - CASSPQGDTEAFF TGTGCCAGCTCACCACAGGGAGACACTGAAGCTTTCTTT
TRBJ2-7 few TRBV7-9 - CASSSKGGTGYYEQYF TGTGCCAGCAGCTCCAAGGGAGGGACAGGTTACTACGAGCAGTACTTC
TRBJ2-7 - TRBV20-1 - CSAIPYEQYF TGCAGTGCTATTCCGTACGAGCAGTACTTC
TRBJ2-3 - TRBV27 TRBD2 CASSPTSGRAVGTDTQYF TGTGCCAGCAGTCCTACTAGCGGGAGGGCCGTCGGCACAGATACGCAGTATTTT
TRBJ2-1 many TRBV7-8 TRBD1 CASSLGGQGAYNEQFF TGTGCCAGCAGCTTAGGGGGGCAGGGGGCCTACAATGAGCAGTTCTTC
TRBJ1-6 - TRBV7-8 - CASSLLRDSELPPLHF TGTGCCAGCAGCTTATTACGGGACTCGGAACTGCCACCCCTCCACTTT
TRBJ2-7 many TRBV3-1 - CASSPGTPIYEQYF TGTGCCAGCAGCCCAGGGACTCCCATCTACGAGCAGTACTTC
TRBJ1-2 many TRBV12-3/TRBV12-4 - CASRGGGTYDGYTF TGTGCCAGCAGGGGCGGGGGGACCTATGATGGCTACACCTTC
TRBJ2-2 few TRBV7-3 TRBD2 CASSLSPGLNTGELFF TGTGCCAGCAGCTTAAGTCCGGGACTAAACACCGGGGAGCTGTTTTTT
TRBJ2-5 few TRBV4-1 - CASSQALPETQYF TGCGCCAGCAGCCAAGCATTACCAGAGACCCAGTACTTC
TRBJ2-1 - TRBV7-2 TRBD2 CASTPGGWGPGNEQFF TGTGCCAGCACCCCGGGGGGTTGGGGCCCCGGGAATGAGCAGTTCTTC
TRBJ2-3 - TRBV5-4 TRBD1 CASSVDRGRDTQYF TGTGCCAGCAGCGTCGACAGGGGAAGAGATACGCAGTATTTT
TRBJ2-4 - TRBV6-2/TRBV6-3 - CASSATPGIQYF TGTGCCAGCTCCGCGACACCCGGGATTCAGTACTTC